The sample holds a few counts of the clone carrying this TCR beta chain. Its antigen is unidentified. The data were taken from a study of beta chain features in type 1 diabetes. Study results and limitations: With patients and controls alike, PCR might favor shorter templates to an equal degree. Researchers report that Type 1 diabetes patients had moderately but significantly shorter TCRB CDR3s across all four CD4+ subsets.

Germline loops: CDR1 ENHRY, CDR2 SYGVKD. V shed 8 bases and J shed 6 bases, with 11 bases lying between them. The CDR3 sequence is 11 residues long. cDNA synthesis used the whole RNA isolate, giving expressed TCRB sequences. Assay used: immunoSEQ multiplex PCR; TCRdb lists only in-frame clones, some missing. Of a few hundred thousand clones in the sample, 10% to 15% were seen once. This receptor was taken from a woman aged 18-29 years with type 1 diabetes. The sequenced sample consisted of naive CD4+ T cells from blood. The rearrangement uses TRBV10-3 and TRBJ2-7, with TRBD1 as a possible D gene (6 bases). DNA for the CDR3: TGTGCCATCTCCCTAGGGGGCGAGCAGTACTTC. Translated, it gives CAISLGGEQYF.